Presented here are 11 T cell receptor beta chains from one specimen sequenced in a study of T cells in Graves' hyperthyroidism and ophthalmopathy. Using RNA transcripts as the source, TCR beta CDR3 regions were amplified. In the first-round RT-PCR of the TCR CDR3, the HTBI primer set was used. TCRdb processed the multiplex PCR reads anew with MiXCR; each CDR3 protein has one entry. The table has around 430,000 distinct CDR3 sequences, about 15% seen once. Material for sequencing was blood. The receptor set was obtained from a woman aged 25 to 39 with Graves' hyperthyroidism.

The V call is TRBV20-1, the J call TRBJ1-1; D is undetermined. CDR3 length: 12 amino acids. CDR1 and CDR2 from the germline V gene are DFQATT and SNEGSKA (reference sequence). The CDR3 DNA sequence: TGCAGCGCCCTATGGTCGAACACTGAAGCTTTCTTT. Protein sequence: CSALWSNTEAFF.

This clonotype was recorded at least ten times. This chain connects TRBV10-3 to TRBJ1-1; TRBD1 agrees at 7 bases. The CDR3 contains 13 residues. Trimming removed 10 bases from V and 2 bases from J; junction bases left unmatched: 7. From germline, CDR1 is ENHRY and CDR2 SYGVKD. CDR3 sequence (DNA): TGTGCCACCCGGGACAGAATAAACACTGAAGCTTTCTTT. The encoded protein is CATRDRINTEAFF.

The V call is TRBV29-1, the J call TRBJ2-7; 9 bases are a match to TRBD2. Germline CDR1 is SQVTM and CDR2 is ANQGSEA. The CDR3 runs to 15 residues. With V trimmed by 7 bases and J by 3 bases, 13 bases remained unmatched. The CDR3 region is CSAPLEAGGSYEQYF. In nucleotides, the CDR3 is TGCAGCGCTCCATTGGAAGCGGGAGGTAGCTACGAGCAGTACTTC.

This clonotype was recorded a few times. A read error may produce the germline difference seen at one junction end. The gene calls are TRBV2 and TRBJ1-3; 7 bases are shared with TRBD1. The CDR3 length is 14 residues. CDR1 is SNHLY and CDR2 is FYNNEI in the germline V gene. The chain's CDR3 is CASSSGTAGSTIYF. DNA for the CDR3: TGTGCCAGCAGTTCCGGGACAGCCGGAAGCACCATATATTTT.

This clonotype has a handful of counts. The V and J genes are TRBV5-4 and TRBJ2-1, with 9 bases matching TRBD2. V lost 3 bases to trimming and J lost 2 bases; unmatched junction nucleotides: 3. CDR3 size: 15 residues. Germline CDR1 SGHNT, CDR2 YYREEE (reference sequence). The DNA of the CDR3 is TGTGCCAGCAGCTCCGGGACTAGCACCTACAATGAGCAGTTCTTC. Translated: CASSSGTSTYNEQFF.

This clonotype was detected ten times or more. V usage is TRBV3-1 and J usage is TRBJ1-2, with D unresolved. The CDR3 has 13 residues. V lost 1 base and J lost 6, with 9 bases in between. Germline V gene lookup returns CDR1 LGHDT and CDR2 YNNKEL (reference sequence). CDR3 residues: CASSQARTHGYTF. Written as DNA, the CDR3 is TGTGCCAGCAGCCAAGCAAGGACCCATGGCTACACCTTC.

This clonotype was observed many times. This rearrangement joins TRBV29-1 to TRBJ2-7; 10 bases match TRBD1. V lost 8 bases and J lost 6; bases outside the gene matches: 7. The CDR3 is 12 amino acids. Per the germline V gene, CDR1 is SQVTM and CDR2 is ANQGSEA. CDR3 amino acids: CSSRDRGSEQYF. The CDR3 DNA sequence: TGCAGCAGTAGGGACAGGGGTAGCGAGCAGTACTTC.

In this sample, this clonotype turned up a few times. The J gene is TRBJ1-2, the V gene TRBV25-1; 7 nucleotides agree with TRBD1. The germline gives CDR1 MGHDK, CDR2 SYGVNS. V shed 1 base and J 4 bases; nucleotides not matched to a gene: 3. The length of the CDR3 is 14 residues. The CDR3 reads CASSESGTAYGYTF. The CDR3 DNA reads as TGTGCCAGCAGTGAATCCGGGACAGCCTATGGCTACACCTTC.

The table lists this clonotype with many counts. The chain couples TRBV12-3 or TRBV12-4 to TRBJ2-2, with 7 nucleotides matching TRBD1. This CDR3 is built from 15 residues. J lost 4 bases, V lost 3 bases, and 5 bases had no gene match. The CDR3 DNA reads as TGTGCCAGCAGTTTGGAGACAGGGTCCACCGGGGAGCTGTTTTTT. Encoded protein: CASSLETGSTGELFF.

This clonotype was counted at least ten times. V and J are TRBV11-2 and TRBJ1-2; D gene ambiguous. The CDR3 is 11 residues long. CDR1 and CDR2 from the germline V gene are SGHAT and FQNNGV. Trimming removed 5 bases at V and 9 bases at J, with 10 bases between. CDR3 DNA sequence: TGTGCCAGCAGCAATAGTGCCCGCTACACCTTC. This gives the protein CASSNSARYTF.

In its sample, this clonotype was seen many times. The V call is TRBV18, the J call TRBJ2-3; no clear D. V lost 3 bases and J lost 6, with 16 bases in between. Germline CDR1 and CDR2: KGHSH and LQKENI. The CDR3 is made up of 15 amino acids. The DNA for the CDR3 is TGTGCCAGCTCACCGGCAACCCCGGTGGGGGATACGCAGTATTTT. This sequence encodes CASSPATPVGDTQYF.